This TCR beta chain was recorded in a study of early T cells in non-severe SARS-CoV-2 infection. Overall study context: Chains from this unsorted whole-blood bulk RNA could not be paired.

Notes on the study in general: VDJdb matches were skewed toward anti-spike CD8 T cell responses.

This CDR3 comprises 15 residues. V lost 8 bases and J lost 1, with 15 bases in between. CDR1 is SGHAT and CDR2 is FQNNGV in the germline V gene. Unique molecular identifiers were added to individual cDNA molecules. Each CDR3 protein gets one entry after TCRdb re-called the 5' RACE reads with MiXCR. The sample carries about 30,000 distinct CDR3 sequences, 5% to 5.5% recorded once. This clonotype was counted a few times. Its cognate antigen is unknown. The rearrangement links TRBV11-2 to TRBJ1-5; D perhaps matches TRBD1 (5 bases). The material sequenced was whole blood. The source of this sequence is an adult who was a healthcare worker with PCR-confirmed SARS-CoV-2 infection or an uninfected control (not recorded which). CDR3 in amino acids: CASRRPGTSNQPQHF. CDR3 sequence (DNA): TGTGCCAGCCGCCGTCCGGGGACGAGCAATCAGCCCCAGCATTTT.